The present T cell receptor (beta chain) was sequenced within a study of CD8+ T cells in alopecia areata. V was shortened by 4 bases and J by 2 bases, with 6 bases between the two germline ends. The CDR3 consists of 13 residues. Per germline, CDR1 SGHRS and CDR2 YFSETQ. cDNA prepared by RNA extraction and subsequent reverse transcription served as the template for sequencing. Sequenced by immunoSEQ multiplex PCR; TCRdb stores in-frame clones only, minus some. The sample lists about 210,000 clones; 35% to 40% were seen once. Treatment indicated: oral pan-JAK inhibitor, 5-10 mg twice daily. This clone was seen a handful of times.

The chain employs TRBV5-1 and TRBJ1-4; no firm D call. The receptor comes from a human donor with alopecia areata. Material: CD4+ T cells sorted from blood, obtained around week 34, from a patient treated with tofacitinib. CDR3 nucleotide sequence: TGCGCCAGCAGCCGGGATACTAATGAAAAACTGTTTTTT. Its translation: CASSRDTNEKLFF.